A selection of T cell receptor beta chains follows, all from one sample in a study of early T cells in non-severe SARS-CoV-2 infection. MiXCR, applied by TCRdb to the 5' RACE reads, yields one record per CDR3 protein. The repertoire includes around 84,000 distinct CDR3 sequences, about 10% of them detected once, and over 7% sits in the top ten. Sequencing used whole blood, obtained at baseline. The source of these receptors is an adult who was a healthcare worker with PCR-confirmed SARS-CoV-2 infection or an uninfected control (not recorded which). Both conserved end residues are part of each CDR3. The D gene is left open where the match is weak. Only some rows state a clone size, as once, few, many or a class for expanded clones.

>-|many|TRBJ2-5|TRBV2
CASSALETQYF
TGTGCCAGCAGTGCATTGGAGACCCAGTACTTC
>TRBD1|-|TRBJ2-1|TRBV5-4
CASRGQGNNEQFF
TGTGCCAGCAGGGGACAGGGGAACAATGAGCAGTTCTTC
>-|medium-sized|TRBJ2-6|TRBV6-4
CASSDNSGANVLTF
TGTGCCAGCAGTGACAACTCTGGGGCCAACGTCCTGACTTTC
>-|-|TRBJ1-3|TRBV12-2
CASRLGGSGNTIYF
TGTGCAAGTCGCTTAGGGGGTTCTGGAAACACCATATATTTT
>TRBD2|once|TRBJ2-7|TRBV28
CASSSRREGRYEQYF
TGTGCCAGCAGTTCGAGGCGGGAGGGCCGCTACGAGCAGTACTTC
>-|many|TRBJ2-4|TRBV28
CASSLIRAKNIQYF
TGTGCCAGCAGTTTAATCAGGGCCAAAAACATTCAGTACTTC
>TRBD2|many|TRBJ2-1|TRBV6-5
CASSSLGGAGINNEQFF
TGTGCCAGCAGTTCCCTGGGGGGAGCGGGAATAAACAATGAGCAGTTCTTC
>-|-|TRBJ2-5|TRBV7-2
CASSVKGSGIGYQETQYF
TGTGCCAGCAGCGTAAAAGGATCCGGGATAGGATACCAAGAGACCCAGTACTTC
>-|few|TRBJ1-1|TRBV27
CASSPGTRNTEAFF
TGTGCCAGCAGTCCAGGGACGAGGAACACTGAAGCTTTCTTT
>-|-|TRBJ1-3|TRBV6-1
CASMMDTIYF
TGTGCCAGCATGATGGACACCATATATTTT
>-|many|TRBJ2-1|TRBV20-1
CSARDRLGPKQFF
TGCAGTGCTAGAGATAGGCTGGGGCCAAAGCAGTTCTTC
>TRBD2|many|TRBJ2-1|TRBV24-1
CATSDFSSGRAGEQFF
TGTGCCACCAGTGATTTCTCTAGCGGGAGGGCCGGTGAGCAGTTCTTC
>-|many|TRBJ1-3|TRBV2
CASSLTLSGNTIYF
TGTGCCAGCAGTTTGACACTCTCTGGAAACACCATATATTTT
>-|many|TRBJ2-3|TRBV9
CASSVALADTQYF
TGTGCCAGCAGCGTAGCGTTAGCAGATACGCAGTATTTT
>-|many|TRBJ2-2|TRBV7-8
CASSSLDYTGELFF
TGTGCCAGCAGCTCTCTAGACTACACCGGGGAGCTGTTTTTT
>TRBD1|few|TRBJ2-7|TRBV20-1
CSARDRGYEQYF
TGCAGTGCTAGGGACAGGGGCTACGAGCAGTACTTC
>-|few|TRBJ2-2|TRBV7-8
CASSSGLAYTGELFF
TGTGCCAGCAGCTCCGGCCTCGCTTACACCGGGGAGCTGTTTTTT
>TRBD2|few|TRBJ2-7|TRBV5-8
CASGLAGPYEQYF
TGTGCCAGCGGACTAGCGGGACCCTACGAGCAGTACTTC
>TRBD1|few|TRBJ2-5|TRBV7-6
CASSYDGRGTGEETQYF
TGTGCCAGCAGTTATGACGGACGGGGGACAGGAGAAGAGACCCAGTACTTC
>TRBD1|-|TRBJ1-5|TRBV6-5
CASSYGQGRQPQHF
TGTGCCAGCAGTTACGGACAGGGTAGACAGCCCCAGCATTTT
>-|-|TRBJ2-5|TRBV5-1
CASSTTSPDSGRETQYF
TGCGCCAGCAGCACTACAAGCCCGGACAGCGGGCGGGAGACCCAGTACTTC
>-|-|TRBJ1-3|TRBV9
CASGTGSGNTIYF
TGTGCCAGCGGTACAGGGTCTGGAAACACCATATATTTT
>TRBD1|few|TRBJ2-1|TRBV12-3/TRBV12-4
CASSLGQFPYNEQFF
TGTGCCAGCAGCTTGGGACAGTTTCCTTACAATGAGCAGTTCTTC
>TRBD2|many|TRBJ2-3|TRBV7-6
CASSLGLAGEGDTQYF
TGTGCCAGCAGCTTAGGACTAGCGGGAGAAGGAGATACGCAGTATTTT